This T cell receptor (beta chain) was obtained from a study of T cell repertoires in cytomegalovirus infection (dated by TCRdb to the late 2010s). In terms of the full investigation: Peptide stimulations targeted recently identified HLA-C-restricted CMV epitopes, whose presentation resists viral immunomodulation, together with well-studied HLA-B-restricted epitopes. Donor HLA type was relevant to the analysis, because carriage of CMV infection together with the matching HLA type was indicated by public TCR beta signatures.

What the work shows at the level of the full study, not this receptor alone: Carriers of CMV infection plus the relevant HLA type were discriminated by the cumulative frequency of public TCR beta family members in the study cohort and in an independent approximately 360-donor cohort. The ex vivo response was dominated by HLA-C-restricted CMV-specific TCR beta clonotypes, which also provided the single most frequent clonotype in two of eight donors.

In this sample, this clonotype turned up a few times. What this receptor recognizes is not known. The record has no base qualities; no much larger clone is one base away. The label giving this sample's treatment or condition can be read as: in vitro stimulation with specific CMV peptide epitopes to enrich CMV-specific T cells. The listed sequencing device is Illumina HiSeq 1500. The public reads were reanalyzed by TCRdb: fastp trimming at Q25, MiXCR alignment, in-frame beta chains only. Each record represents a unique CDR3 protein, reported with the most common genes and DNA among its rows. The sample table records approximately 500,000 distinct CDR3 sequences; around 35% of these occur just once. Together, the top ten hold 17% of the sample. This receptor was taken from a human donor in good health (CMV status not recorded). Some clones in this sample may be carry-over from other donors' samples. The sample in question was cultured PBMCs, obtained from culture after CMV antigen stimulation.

CDR3 loop: CASRLTGTVEKLFF. The nucleotides are TGTGCCAGCAGGCTTACCGGGACGGTGGAAAAACTGTTTTTT. The chain uses TRBV12-3 or TRBV12-4 and TRBJ1-4, and perhaps TRBD1 as D gene, on 5 matching bases. At the junction V is shortened by 6 bases and J by 8 bases, with 16 bases in between. The CDR3 covers 14 residues, taking in both the cysteine and the phenylalanine. The only DNA kept is the CDR3, 42 bases in frame from the first base.